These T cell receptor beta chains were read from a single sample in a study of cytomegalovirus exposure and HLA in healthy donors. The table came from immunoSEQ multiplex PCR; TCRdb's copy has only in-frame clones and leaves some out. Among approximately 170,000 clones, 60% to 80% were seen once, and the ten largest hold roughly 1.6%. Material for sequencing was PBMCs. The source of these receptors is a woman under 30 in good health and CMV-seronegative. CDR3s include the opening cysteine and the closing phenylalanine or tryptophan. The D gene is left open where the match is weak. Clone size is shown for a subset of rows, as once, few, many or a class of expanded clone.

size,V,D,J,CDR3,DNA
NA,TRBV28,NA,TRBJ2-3,CASSLSTPTDTQYF,TGTGCCAGCAGTTTGAGTACCCCCACAGATACGCAGTATTTT
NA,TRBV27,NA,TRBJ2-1,CASSLTGSGEQFF,TGTGCCAGCAGTTTAACAGGCTCTGGAGAGCAGTTCTTC
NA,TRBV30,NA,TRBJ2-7,CAWSPPLDPAGEQYF,TGTGCCTGGAGTCCACCCTTGGATCCCGCAGGGGAGCAGTACTTC
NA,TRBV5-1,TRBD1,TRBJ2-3,CASRVTGTGSDTQYF,TGCGCCAGCAGAGTCACCGGGACAGGGTCAGATACGCAGTATTTT
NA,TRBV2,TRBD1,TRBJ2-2,CASSGQGKTGELFF,TGTGCCAGCAGCGGACAGGGGAAAACCGGGGAGCTGTTTTTT
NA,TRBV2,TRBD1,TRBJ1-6,CASSDRDSQESPLHF,TGTGCCAGCAGTGATAGGGACAGCCAGGAGTCACCCCTCCACTTT
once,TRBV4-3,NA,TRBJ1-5,CASSQGGGNMGGPQHF,TGCGCCAGCAGCCAAGGTGGTGGCAACATGGGAGGGCCCCAGCATTTT
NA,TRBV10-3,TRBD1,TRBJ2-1,CAISDGQDSYNEQFF,TGTGCCATCAGTGACGGACAGGACTCCTACAATGAGCAGTTCTTC
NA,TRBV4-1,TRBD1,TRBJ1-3,CASSRNRGISGNTIYF,TGCGCCAGCAGCCGAAACAGGGGGATCTCTGGAAACACCATATATTTT
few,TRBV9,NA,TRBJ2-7,CASSASTGTEQYF,TGTGCCAGCAGCGCCAGCACAGGCACCGAGCAGTACTTC
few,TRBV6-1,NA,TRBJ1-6,CASSETIYNSPLHF,TGTGCCAGCAGTGAGACAATTTATAATTCACCCCTCCACTTT
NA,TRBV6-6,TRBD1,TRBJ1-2,CASSYPLTGGAGGYTF,TGTGCCAGCAGTTACCCCCTGACAGGGGGCGCGGGTGGCTACACCTTC
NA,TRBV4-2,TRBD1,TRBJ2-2,CASTKLGTGGTGELFF,TGTGCCAGCACCAAACTCGGGACAGGGGGTACCGGGGAGCTGTTTTTT
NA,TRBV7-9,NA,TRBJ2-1,CASSSPIILTGSSYNEQFF,TGTGCCAGCAGCTCCCCCATCATCCTCACAGGGAGCTCCTACAATGAGCAGTTCTTC
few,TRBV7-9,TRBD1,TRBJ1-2,CASLTTGGGIAGGYTF,TGTGCCAGCCTCACGACAGGGGGCGGAATAGCGGGAGGCTACACCTTC
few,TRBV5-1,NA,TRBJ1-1,CASSLRTENTEAFF,TGCGCCAGCAGCTTGAGGACAGAGAACACTGAAGCTTTCTTT
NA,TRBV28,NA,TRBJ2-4,CASSSQGIRGNIQYF,TGTGCCAGCAGTTCGCAGGGGATTCGGGGAAACATTCAGTACTTC
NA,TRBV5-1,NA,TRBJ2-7,CASSLGQGAHEQYF,TGCGCCAGCAGTCTCGGGCAGGGCGCCCACGAGCAGTACTTC
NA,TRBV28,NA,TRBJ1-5,CASSLFISNQPQHF,TGTGCCAGCAGTTTATTTATAAGCAATCAGCCCCAGCATTTT
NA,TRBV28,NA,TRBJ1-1,CASSWPTLNTEAFF,TGTGCCAGCAGTTGGCCGACATTGAACACTGAAGCTTTCTTT
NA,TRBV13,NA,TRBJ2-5,CASSLGVPAAQYF,TGTGCCAGCAGCTTAGGGGTACCCGCGGCCCAGTACTTC
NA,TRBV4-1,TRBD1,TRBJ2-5,CASRQQGGQTQYF,TGCGCCAGCAGACAACAGGGGGGACAGACCCAGTACTTC
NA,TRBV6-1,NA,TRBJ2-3,CASRGLATDTQYF,TGTGCCAGCCGAGGGCTAGCAACAGATACGCAGTATTTT
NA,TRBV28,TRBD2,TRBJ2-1,CASRKGLNNEQFF,TGTGCCAGCAGGAAGGGACTAAACAATGAGCAGTTCTTC
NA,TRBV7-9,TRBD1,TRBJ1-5,CASSLRGTVPMNQPQHF,TGTGCCAGCAGCTTACGGGGGACAGTGCCGATGAATCAGCCCCAGCATTTT
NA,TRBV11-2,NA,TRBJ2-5,CASSFSISGTGEAQYF,TGTGCCAGCAGCTTCTCTATTAGCGGAACAGGAGAGGCCCAGTACTTC
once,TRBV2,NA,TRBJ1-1,CASRSYANTEAFF,TGTGCCAGCAGGTCCTACGCGAACACTGAAGCTTTCTTT
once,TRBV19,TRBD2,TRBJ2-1,CASSPPASHASGGNNEQFF,TGTGCCAGTAGTCCCCCGGCCTCCCACGCTAGCGGGGGAAACAATGAGCAGTTCTTC
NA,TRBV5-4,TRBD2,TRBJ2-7,CASSLGMTSGTSYEQYF,TGTGCCAGCAGCTTGGGGATGACTAGCGGGACCTCCTACGAGCAGTACTTC
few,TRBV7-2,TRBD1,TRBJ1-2,CASSPWTGDGYTF,TGTGCCAGCAGCCCCTGGACAGGGGATGGCTACACCTTC
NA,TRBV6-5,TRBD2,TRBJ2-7,CASSPHLAGGGEQYF,TGTGCCAGCAGCCCCCACCTAGCGGGAGGGGGGGAGCAGTACTTC
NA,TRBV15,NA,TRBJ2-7,CATSREVGGEQYF,TGTGCCACCAGCAGAGAAGTCGGGGGCGAGCAGTACTTC
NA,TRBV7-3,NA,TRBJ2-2,CASSPYDSMLGHKNTGELFF,TGTGCCAGCAGCCCCTACGACTCCATGCTGGGACATAAGAACACCGGGGAGCTGTTTTTT
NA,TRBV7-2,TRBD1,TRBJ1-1,CASTLQGAGTEAFF,TGTGCCAGCACCCTGCAGGGGGCGGGCACTGAAGCTTTCTTT
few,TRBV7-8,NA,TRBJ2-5,CASSASTRTETQYF,TGTGCCAGCAGCGCATCTACTAGGACGGAGACCCAGTACTTC
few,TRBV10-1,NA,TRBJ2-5,CASSESREETQYF,TGCGCCAGCAGTGAGTCCAGGGAAGAGACCCAGTACTTC
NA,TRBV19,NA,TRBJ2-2,CASRQYGGGAPGTGELFF,TGTGCCAGTAGGCAGTATGGAGGCGGGGCGCCGGGCACCGGGGAGCTGTTTTTT
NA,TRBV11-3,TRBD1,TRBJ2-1,CASSPGTGSYNEQFF,TGTGCCAGCAGCCCCGGGACAGGGTCTTACAATGAGCAGTTCTTC
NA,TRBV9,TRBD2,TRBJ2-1,CASSPGLAGRLIDEQFF,TGTGCCAGCAGCCCTGGACTAGCGGGAAGGTTGATCGATGAGCAGTTCTTC
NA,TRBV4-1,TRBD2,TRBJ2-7,CASSLAGTSPAEQYF,TGCGCCAGCAGCCTCGCCGGGACTAGCCCCGCCGAGCAGTACTTC
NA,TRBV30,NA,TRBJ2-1,CAWAVAVSYNEQFF,TGTGCCTGGGCGGTCGCGGTTAGCTACAATGAGCAGTTCTTC
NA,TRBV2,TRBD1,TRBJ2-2,CASSETGGGGGELFF,TGTGCCAGCAGCGAGACAGGGGGCGGTGGCGGGGAGCTGTTTTTT
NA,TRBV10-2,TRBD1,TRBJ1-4,CASSDRQGNEKLFF,TGCGCCAGCAGTGATCGACAGGGGAATGAAAAACTGTTTTTT